The 27 T cell receptor beta chains given below trace back to one sample, sequenced in a study of T-cell reconstitution after alpha-beta-depleted transplantation in children. Unique molecular identifiers were used to barcode this TCRbeta library. TCRdb re-analysed the PCR reads in MiXCR, keeping a single row per CDR3 protein. The sample lists fewer than 250,000 distinct CDR3 sequences, under 20% seen once, with 40% to 50% in the top ten. Specimen: PBMCs, mostly from graft donor cells, collected 360 days after TCRalphabeta/CD19-depleted stem cell transplant. These receptor sequences come from a male patient under 10 years old who had a stem cell transplant for acute lymphoblastic leukemia, so the T cells may come from the graft donor.

The chain couples TRBV21-1 to TRBJ2-7; the DNA was not compared with TRBD2, the D call given in the table. TRBV21-1 is shown as a pseudogene. This CDR3 has 15 residues. The CDR3 nucleotides read TGTGCCAGCAGCAAATTACTAGCGGGGTTGCTCGAGCAGTACTTC. Its protein is CASSKLLAGLLEQYF.

The J gene is TRBJ2-2, the V gene TRBV4-3, with 8 bases that match TRBD2. The length of the CDR3 is 15 residues. V was clipped by 4 bases and J by 7 bases; unmatched bases: 8. Germline V lookup: CDR1 LGHNA, CDR2 YSLEER. The CDR3 here is CASSPRGGRVGELFF. The CDR3 coding sequence is TGCGCCAGCAGCCCTCGGGGGGGGCGGGTCGGGGAGCTGTTTTTT.

The chain recombines TRBV7-9 with TRBJ1-1; 9 nucleotides match TRBD1. The CDR3 has 14 residues. J was trimmed by 5 bases and V by 3 bases; bases with no gene match: 4. Germline V lookup: CDR1 SEHNR, CDR2 FQNEAQ (reference sequence). This chain's CDR3 is CASSFGTGRTEAFF. In DNA form, the CDR3 reads TGTGCCAGCAGCTTCGGGACAGGGCGGACTGAAGCTTTCTTT. Supplemented by reference TRBV7-9 and TRBJ1-1, the full variable domain reads DTGVSQNPRHKITKRGQNVTFRCDPISEHNRLYWYRQTLGQGPEFLTYFQNEAQLEKSRLLSDRFSAERPKGSFSTLEIQRTEQGDSAMYLCASSFGTGRTEAFFGQGTRLTVV.

This clonotype came up a few times. The genes are TRBV12-3 or TRBV12-4 and TRBJ2-6; the D gene is possibly TRBD2 (6 bases). V lost 3 bases to trimming and J lost 4 bases, with 13 bases between them. The CDR3 totals 16 residues. The DNA of the CDR3 is TGTGCCAGCAGTTTTCGGAGGGGAGCCGGGGCCAACGTCCTGACTTTC. Translated, it gives CASSFRRGAGANVLTF.

There are a few counts of this clonotype. The chain joins TRBV20-1 to TRBJ2-1; 9 bases match TRBD2. CDR3 length: 18 residues. V trimming: 5 bases; J trimming: 4 bases; junction bases outside the gene matches: 18. The germline gives CDR1 DFQATT, CDR2 SNEGSKA (reference sequence). DNA of the CDR3: TGCAGTGCTTCGCCCGGGACTAGCCCCTACCCCCATTACAATGAGCAGTTCTTC. Protein: CSASPGTSPYPHYNEQFF.

This clonotype came up a few times. The chain employs TRBV7-2 and TRBJ2-7; D tentatively fits TRBD1 or TRBD2 (6 bases each). Germline V gene data show CDR1 as SGHTA and CDR2 as FQGNSA. The CDR3 spans 14 residues. V was trimmed by 3 bases and J by 6 bases, leaving 15 bases between them. The CDR3 DNA is TGTGCCAGCAGCTTGTTGGGGGGCCCTCGCGAGCAGTACTTC. Its protein product is CASSLLGGPREQYF.

This chain links TRBV11-2 with TRBJ2-2; D is unresolved. The ends were cut back, 5 bases at V and 2 bases at J, with 12 bases in the middle. The germline CDR1 and CDR2 sequences are SGHAT and FQNNGV. CDR3 size: 15 residues. CDR3 in amino acids: CASSPPPRNTGELFF. DNA of the CDR3: TGTGCCAGCAGCCCCCCCCCAAGAAACACCGGGGAGCTGTTTTTT.

V gene TRBV11-3 combines with J gene TRBJ2-1; D ambiguous. Germline V gives CDR1 SGHNT, CDR2 YENEEA. The CDR3 extends over 15 amino acids. Trimming removed 0 bases from V and 0 bases from J, with 6 bases in between. As DNA, the CDR3 is TGTGCCAGCAGCTTAGAGCTTAGCTCCTACAATGAGCAGTTCTTC. Protein product: CASSLELSSYNEQFF. Drawing the rest from reference TRBV11-3 and TRBJ2-1, the complete variable domain is EAGVVQSPRYKIIEKKQPVAFWCNPISGHNTLYWYLQNLGQGPELLIRYENEEAVDDSQLPKDRFSAERLKGVDSTLKIQPAELGDSAVYLCASSLELSSYNEQFFGPGTRLTVL.

The chain recombines TRBV4-2 with TRBJ1-1; 9 bases fit TRBD1. Germline CDR1 and CDR2: LGHNA and YNFKEQ. The V gene end was trimmed by 0 bases and the J gene end by 4 bases; junction bases not matched to a gene: 6. The CDR3 is 16 residues long. This CDR3 is CASSQEYRGLGTEAFF. CDR3 DNA: TGTGCCAGCAGCCAAGAATACAGGGGGCTGGGCACTGAAGCTTTCTTT.

The CDR3 sequence: CASSLLYYSLGFEAFF. CDR3 coding DNA: TGCGCCAGCAGCCTACTATACTATAGTTTGGGGTTTGAAGCTTTCTTT. The chain links TRBV4-1 to TRBJ1-1; D is unresolved. This CDR3 spans 16 amino acids. Germline-derived CDR1 and CDR2 are MGHRA and YSYEKL. Trimming removed 4 bases at V and 7 bases at J, with 22 bases between.

The chain couples TRBV20-1 to TRBJ1-6, with TRBD1 as a possible D gene (5 bases). CDR1 is DFQATT and CDR2 is SNEGSKA in the germline V gene (reference sequence). V dropped 1 base and J dropped 0 bases, with 7 bases sitting between them. The CDR3 is 15 amino acids. The DNA of the CDR3 is TGCAGTGCTAGAGCAGGGAGCTCCTATAATTCACCCCTCCACTTT. Its translation is CSARAGSSYNSPLHF.

The rearrangement links TRBV11-2 to TRBJ2-2; 8 bases are a match to TRBD1. The CDR3 length is 14 residues. V gave up 7 bases and J gave up 5 bases; unmatched junction bases: 6. CDR1 is SGHAT and CDR2 is FQNNGV in the germline V gene. This CDR3 is CASNWDRTTGELFF. The CDR3, as DNA: TGTGCCAGCAACTGGGACAGGACAACCGGGGAGCTGTTTTTT. Looking up the rest from reference TRBV11-2 and TRBJ2-2 gives the full variable domain: EAGVAQSPRYKIIEKRQSVAFWCNPISGHATLYWYQQILGQGPKLLIQFQNNGVVDDSQLPKDRFSAERLKGVDSTLKIQPAKLEDSAVYLCASNWDRTTGELFFGEGSRLTVL.

This clonotype has just a few counts. The chain links TRBV7-7 to TRBJ2-2; TRBD1 agrees at 9 bases. The V gene end was trimmed by 5 bases and the J gene end by 5 bases; junction bases not matched to a gene: 6. This CDR3 is 15 amino acids long. The germline V gene has CDR1 SSHAT and CDR2 FNYEAQ (reference sequence). The CDR3 DNA sequence: TGTGCCAGCAGCCCCCGGGACAGGGTGACCGGGGAGCTGTTTTTT. This gives the protein CASSPRDRVTGELFF. Full variable domain (rest looked up from reference TRBV7-7 and TRBJ2-2): GAGVSQSPRYKVTKRGQDVTLRCDPISSHATLYWYQQALGQGPEFLTYFNYEAQPDKSGLPSDRFSAERPEGSISTLTIQRTEQRDSAMYRCASSPRDRVTGELFFGEGSRLTVL.

The V gene is TRBV6-5, the J gene TRBJ2-6, with D maybe TRBD1 (6 bases). Germline CDR1 MNHEY, CDR2 SVGAGI. Trimming stripped 0 bases from V and 4 bases from J, with 13 bases between. This CDR3 is 17 amino acids long. The chain's CDR3 is CASSYSLHRAGANVLTF. The CDR3 coding sequence is TGTGCCAGCAGTTACTCCCTCCACAGGGCCGGGGCCAACGTCCTGACTTTC.

V and J are TRBV6-4 and TRBJ1-1; 9 nucleotides align to TRBD1. The trim removed 6 bases at V and 4 bases at J, leaving 18 bases unmatched. The CDR3 totals 18 residues. The germline V gene encodes CDR1 MRHNA and CDR2 SNTAGT. CDR3 protein: CASRRNPGQGIQPTEAFF. The CDR3 bases are TGTGCCAGCAGACGTAATCCGGGACAGGGTATCCAGCCCACTGAAGCTTTCTTT.

This chain links TRBV5-1 with TRBJ2-7; TRBD2 matches at 9 bases. Germline values: CDR1 SGHRS, CDR2 YFSETQ. The length of the CDR3 is 14 residues. Trimming removed 4 bases from V and 7 bases from J; junction bases left unmatched: 9. CDR3 loop: CASSPRTSAREQYF. The CDR3 DNA reads TGCGCCAGCAGCCCGCGGACTAGCGCGCGAGAGCAGTACTTC.

This clonotype was found a few times. The rearrangement joins TRBV27 to TRBJ2-1, with D uncertain. The germline V gene encodes CDR1 MNHEY and CDR2 SMNVEV (reference sequence). Deletions cut 3 bases from V and 5 bases from J, with 23 bases between. The CDR3 contains 18 residues. The CDR3 reads CASSLVVPTIYPNNEQFF. The CDR3 coding sequence is TGTGCCAGCAGTTTGGTAGTTCCGACAATTTACCCGAACAATGAGCAGTTCTTC.

This chain links TRBV12-3 or TRBV12-4 with TRBJ2-1; 9 bases match TRBD2. CDR3 length equals 15 residues. J was trimmed by 5 bases and V by 4 bases; bases with no gene match: 6. The CDR3, as DNA: TGTGCCAGCAGTTCAAGACTAGCGGTCAACAATGAGCAGTTCTTC. This gives the protein CASSSRLAVNNEQFF.

This clonotype was counted only a few times. The chain joins TRBV7-8 to TRBJ2-2; no clear D. The CDR3 is made up of 16 amino acids. Trimming pared 5 bases from V and 1 base from J, leaving 14 bases between. Germline-derived CDR1 and CDR2 are SGHVS and FQNEAQ. CDR3 coding DNA: TGTGCCAGCAGCCTCCATGAGCATAGGAACACCGGGGAGCTGTTTTTT. Translated, it gives CASSLHEHRNTGELFF. Based on the CDR3 plus reference TRBV7-8 and TRBJ2-2, the full variable domain is GAGVSQSPRYKVAKRGQDVALRCDPISGHVSLFWYQQALGQGPEFLTYFQNEAQLDKSGLPSDRFFAERPEGSVSTLKIQRTQQEDSAVYLCASSLHEHRNTGELFFGEGSRLTVL.

J is TRBJ1-4 and V is TRBV27; D may be TRBD1 (5 bases). Germline values: CDR1 MNHEY, CDR2 SMNVEV (reference sequence). This CDR3 contains 13 residues. V was cut by 7 bases and J by 10 bases, with 16 bases left in between. This chain's CDR3 is CASTTQGIGKLFF. The CDR3 region has the DNA TGTGCCAGCACAACTCAGGGAATTGGAAAACTGTTTTTT.

This clonotype was counted a few times. V and J are TRBV29-1 and TRBJ2-7, with D maybe TRBD1 (5 bases). This CDR3 spans 14 amino acids. Trimming left V 2 bases short and J 5 bases short, with 16 bases between. CDR1 is SQVTM, CDR2 ANQGSEA, per germline. CDR3 sequence reads: CSVEYQGEVDEQYF. The CDR3 DNA sequence: TGCAGCGTTGAATACCAGGGCGAAGTGGACGAGCAGTACTTC.

V is TRBV11-2 and J is TRBJ1-2; no firm D call. CDR3 length: 15 amino acids. CDR1 SGHAT and CDR2 FQNNGV come from the germline V gene. The V and J ends lost 1 base and 2 bases respectively, with 11 bases between them. The CDR3 coding sequence is TGTGCCAGCAGCTTAGGTGGGCTGATAAACTATGGCTACACCTTC. It is translated as CASSLGGLINYGYTF.

This clonotype was observed a few times. J is TRBJ2-5 and V is TRBV27; a weak D match, TRBD2 (5 bases). CDR1 is MNHEY and CDR2 is SMNVEV in the germline V gene (reference sequence). This CDR3 has 15 residues. With 5 bases removed from V and 2 bases from J, the gap between germline ends came to 15 bases. CDR3 in amino acids: CASSKRGATQETQYF. DNA of the CDR3: TGTGCCAGCAGTAAACGGGGTGCCACTCAAGAGACCCAGTACTTC.

This clonotype was seen a handful of times. This chain joins TRBV5-1 and TRBJ2-1; 13 positions match TRBD2. The CDR3 has 16 amino acids. Germline trimming cut 4 bases from V and 7 bases from J; bases unmatched to any gene: 8. CDR1 and CDR2 from the germline V gene are SGHRS and YFSETQ. As DNA, the CDR3 is TGCGCCAGCAGCAAACTAGCGGGGGGGCCGGGGAATGAGCAGTTCTTC. Protein product: CASSKLAGGPGNEQFF.

This chain links TRBV10-3 with TRBJ2-2, with D possibly TRBD1 on 6 matching bases. Looked up from germline, CDR1 is ENHRY and CDR2 is SYGVKD. The V end lost 6 bases, the J end lost 1 base, and 18 bases lay between the germline ends. There are 17 residues in the CDR3. The CDR3 sequence: CAIRRGAGQLNTGELFF. CDR3 DNA: TGTGCCATCAGGAGAGGAGCTGGACAGTTGAACACCGGGGAGCTGTTTTTT.

Only a few counts were recorded for this clonotype. The chain uses TRBV12-3 or TRBV12-4 and TRBJ2-5, with 8 positions matching TRBD1. This CDR3 is built from 13 residues. Unmatched junction bases numbered 6, after V lost 8 bases and J lost 4 bases. This chain's CDR3 is CASGGQGGETQYF. The DNA of the CDR3 is TGTGCCAGCGGCGGACAGGGTGGAGAGACCCAGTACTTC.

This clonotype has more than one count but fewer than ten. This chain uses TRBV15 with TRBJ2-3, with D tentatively TRBD1 (5 bases). The CDR3 contains 16 residues. From germline, CDR1 is LNHNV and CDR2 YYDKDF (reference sequence). Trimming cost V 2 bases and J 2 bases, with 14 bases left between them. The DNA of the CDR3 is TGTGCCACCAGCAGAACTACTGGGGCGGACACAGATACGCAGTATTTT. Translating it yields CATSRTTGADTDTQYF. The full variable domain, with the rest looked up from reference TRBV15 and TRBJ2-3, is DAMVIQNPRYQVTQFGKPVTLSCSQTLNHNVMYWYQQKSSQAPKLLFHYYDKDFNNEADTPDNFQSRRPNTSFCFLDIRSPGLGDTAMYLCATSRTTGADTDTQYFGPGTRLTVL.